At least ten counts were recorded for the clone carrying this T cell receptor (beta chain). This record belongs to a study of CD8+CD57+ T cells in acquired aplastic anemia. V lost 7 bases, J lost 1 base, and 8 bases stayed unmatched. This CDR3 comprises 15 residues. Germline assignment: CDR1 MNHNY and CDR2 SVGAGI (reference sequence). The use of genomic DNA as template underpinned the TCR beta VDJ and CDR3 profiling. TCRdb passed the reads through MiXCR, listing each CDR3 protein once. The top ten clones hold under 4.5% of a sample with hundreds of thousands of distinct CDR3 sequences, roughly 68% of them seen once.

The chain is built from TRBV6-6 and TRBJ1-1, with TRBD1 identical over 8 bases. Sequenced: sorted CD4+, CD8+, or CD8+CD57+ T cells (not recorded which) from PBMCs. This clonotype was obtained from a human donor in good health, serving as a control. As DNA, the CDR3 is TGTGCCAGCATCTCGACAGGGGCGCAGAACACTGAAGCTTTCTTT. Protein product: CASISTGAQNTEAFF.